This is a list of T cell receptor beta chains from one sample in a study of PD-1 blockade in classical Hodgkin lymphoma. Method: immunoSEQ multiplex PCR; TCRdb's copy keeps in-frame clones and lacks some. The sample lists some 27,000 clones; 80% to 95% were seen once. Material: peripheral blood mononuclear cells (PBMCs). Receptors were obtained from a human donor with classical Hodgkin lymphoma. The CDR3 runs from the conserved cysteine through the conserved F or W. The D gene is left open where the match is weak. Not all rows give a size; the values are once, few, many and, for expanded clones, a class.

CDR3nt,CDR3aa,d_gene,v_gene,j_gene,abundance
TGTGCCAGCTCACCTTCTGTAGGGGTAGATACGCAGTATTTT,CASSPSVGVDTQYF,NA,TRBV18,TRBJ2-3,NA
TGTGCCAGCAGCTCATACAGGGAAACTTCGCAGTATTTT,CASSSYRETSQYF,NA,TRBV7-3,TRBJ2-3,NA
TGTGCCAGCCCCTCGTATACTGAGCTGGGGCCCTACGAGCAGTACTTC,CASPSYTELGPYEQYF,NA,TRBV21-1,TRBJ2-7,once
TGTGCCAGCAGCTTGGGACAGGGGGAGGAGGCTTTCTTT,CASSLGQGEEAFF,TRBD1,TRBV5-4,TRBJ1-1,NA
TGTGCCAGCAGCTTAGAAGGGCCGAATGAGCAGTTCTTC,CASSLEGPNEQFF,NA,TRBV11-2,TRBJ2-1,NA
TGTGCCAGTACCCCCATCCGGACAGGGACAGGTTACTCCGGGGAGCTGTTTTTT,CASTPIRTGTGYSGELFF,TRBD1,TRBV19,TRBJ2-2,NA
TGTGCCAGCAGCTTAGGTTTTAGCGGGAGTGCAGATACGCAGTATTTT,CASSLGFSGSADTQYF,TRBD2,TRBV7-6,TRBJ2-3,once
TGTGCCAGCAGCTCGCTACCGGGACTAGCGGGAGGGTATAATGAGCAGTTCTTC,CASSSLPGLAGGYNEQFF,TRBD2,TRBV11-2,TRBJ2-1,NA
TGTGCCAGCAGTGCGAGAGGGACAGGGGAGTACGAGCAGTACTTC,CASSARGTGEYEQYF,TRBD1,TRBV28,TRBJ2-7,NA
TGCGCCAGCAGCTCCGGGACTAGCTACAATGAGCAGTTCTTC,CASSSGTSYNEQFF,TRBD2,TRBV5-1,TRBJ2-1,NA
TGTGCCAGCAGTAAGGACACTGGAAACACCATATATTTT,CASSKDTGNTIYF,NA,TRBV28,TRBJ1-3,NA
TGTGCCAGCAGCTTAGAGGTCTACGAGCAGTACTTC,CASSLEVYEQYF,NA,TRBV7-9,TRBJ2-7,NA
TGTGCCAGCAGCTATGGGACAGGGGAATACAATGAGCAGTTCTTC,CASSYGTGEYNEQFF,TRBD1,TRBV11-2,TRBJ2-1,NA
TGTGCCAGCAGCGATTCGGGACTAGGGAATGGGAATGAGCAGTTCTTC,CASSDSGLGNGNEQFF,TRBD2,TRBV2,TRBJ2-1,once
TGTGCCAGCTCGCCGAGCGGGAGGGCCCTCGGGGAGCTGTTTTTT,CASSPSGRALGELFF,TRBD2,TRBV18,TRBJ2-2,NA
TGCAGCGGGTGGGCCGGGGGGAACTATGGCTACACCTTC,CSGWAGGNYGYTF,NA,TRBV29-1,TRBJ1-2,NA
TGCGCCAGCAGCTCAATTATGGGGAGGGCTGGGGACGAGCAGTACTTC,CASSSIMGRAGDEQYF,TRBD2,TRBV5-1,TRBJ2-7,NA
TGTGCCAGCAGTGTTGTTTTGAATCAGCCCCAGCATTTT,CASSVVLNQPQHF,NA,TRBV2,TRBJ1-5,NA
TGTGCCAGCTCGGGAGGACAGGGAAGCTCCTACGAGCAGTACTTC,CASSGGQGSSYEQYF,TRBD1,TRBV18,TRBJ2-7,NA
TGTGCCAGCAATCTTGCAATGGGGGTTAACTATGGCTACACCTTC,CASNLAMGVNYGYTF,NA,TRBV28,TRBJ1-2,NA
TGTGCCAGCACCCAGAGAAACTCGAACACCGGGGAGCTGTTTTTT,CASTQRNSNTGELFF,NA,TRBV7-9,TRBJ2-2,NA
TGCGCCAGCAGCACGGGACAGGGGGCTTCCTACGAGCAGTACTTC,CASSTGQGASYEQYF,TRBD1,TRBV10-1,TRBJ2-7,NA
TGTGCCAGTAGGGAACTGACAGGGGGCTGGACTGAAGCTTTCTTT,CASRELTGGWTEAFF,TRBD1,TRBV19,TRBJ1-1,NA
TGTGCCAGCAGTGACAGGGTAGGGAATGAGCAGTTCTTC,CASSDRVGNEQFF,TRBD1,TRBV5-4,TRBJ2-1,NA
TGCGCCAGCAGCCCCGGGGGGGACACTGAAGCTTTCTTT,CASSPGGDTEAFF,NA,TRBV5-1,TRBJ1-1,NA
TGTGCCAGCAGCTATACGAGGGACACTGAAGCTTTCTTT,CASSYTRDTEAFF,NA,TRBV9,TRBJ1-1,few
TGCAGCGTTGAAGGGAATGCTGAAAAACTGTTTTTT,CSVEGNAEKLFF,NA,TRBV29-1,TRBJ1-4,NA
TGTGCCAGCAGCCATCCCGGGACTAGCGCCTACGAGCAGTACTTC,CASSHPGTSAYEQYF,TRBD2,TRBV4-2,TRBJ2-7,NA
TGTGCCAGCAGCTTAACCCCGTCGAGCAGGGACGAAAAACTGTTTTTT,CASSLTPSSRDEKLFF,NA,TRBV7-2,TRBJ1-4,NA
TGTGCCAGCAGCCAAGATCACCAAGAGACCCAGTACTTC,CASSQDHQETQYF,NA,TRBV14,TRBJ2-5,NA
TGTGCCAGCAGTTCTTCTGAGGCTTTCTTT,CASSSSEAFF,NA,TRBV28,TRBJ1-1,NA
TGTGCGGGCGGGGGACAGAACACAGATACGCAGTATTTT,CAGGGQNTDTQYF,NA,TRBV7-9,TRBJ2-3,NA
TGTGCCAGCTCACCACCGTTGTCAGCACTAAACTATGGCTACACCTTC,CASSPPLSALNYGYTF,NA,TRBV18,TRBJ1-2,NA
TGTGCCAGCTCACGGAAGGGCAATGAGCAGTTCTTC,CASSRKGNEQFF,NA,TRBV18,TRBJ2-1,NA
TGTGCCAGCAGCGTGAGACAGGCAACTAATGAAAAACTGTTTTTT,CASSVRQATNEKLFF,NA,TRBV7-2,TRBJ1-4,NA
TGTGCCAGCAGTGGCCAGGGGGGGCGTGGAAAACTGTTTTTT,CASSGQGGRGKLFF,TRBD1,TRBV2,TRBJ1-4,NA
TGTGCCAGTAGTATACTAGCGGGAAACTACAATGAGCAGTTCTTC,CASSILAGNYNEQFF,TRBD2,TRBV19,TRBJ2-1,once
TGTGCCAGCAGTCCTCGGACAGGGGATTACCGCCGCTCCTACAATGAGCAGTTCTTC,CASSPRTGDYRRSYNEQFF,TRBD1,TRBV9,TRBJ2-1,NA
TGTGCCAGCAGCTTCGACAGGGGGCAGGGCGAGCAGTACTTC,CASSFDRGQGEQYF,TRBD1,TRBV5-6,TRBJ2-7,NA
TGTGCCAGCAGTCCACTAGGACAGTCTAATGAGCAGTTCTTC,CASSPLGQSNEQFF,NA,TRBV27,TRBJ2-1,NA
TGCAGGCACAAAGAGCAGTACTTC,CRHKEQYF,NA,TRBV20-1,TRBJ2-7,NA